The next 20 T cell receptor beta chains were all read from a single sample in a study of blood T cell repertoires in COVID-19. Data came from immunoSEQ multiplex PCR; TCRdb stores just in-frame clones and leaves some out. The sample lists about 97,000 clones, roughly 86% occurring once. The sequenced sample consisted of peripheral blood. The receptors were gathered from a man aged 40-49 years with active or convalescent COVID-19.

The chain recombines TRBV9 with TRBJ2-5, with D tentatively TRBD2 (8 bases). Trimming pared 4 bases from V and 5 bases from J, leaving 21 bases between. The CDR3 sequence is 16 residues long. Germline values: CDR1 SGDLS, CDR2 YYNGEE. The CDR3 sequence is CASSPGGAGDEETQYF. CDR3 nucleotide sequence: TGTGCCAGCAGCCCAGGGGGAGCGGGGGACGAGGAGACCCAGTACTTC. Drawing the rest from reference TRBV9 and TRBJ2-5, the complete variable domain is DSGVTQTPKHLITATGQRVTLRCSPRSGDLSVYWYQQSLDQGLQFLIQYYNGEERAKGNILERFSAQQFPDLHSELNLSSLELGDSALYFCASSPGGAGDEETQYFGPGTRLLVL.

This clone was seen only once. V is TRBV7-2 and J is TRBJ2-7; D is undetermined. The ends were cut back, 7 bases at V and 3 bases at J, with 13 bases in the middle. The germline gives CDR1 SGHTA, CDR2 FQGNSA. The CDR3 is made up of 13 amino acids. The CDR3 DNA reads TGTGCCAGCACCAGACGGGTGAGCTACGAGCAGTACTTC. This codes for CASTRRVSYEQYF.

V is TRBV7-2 and J is TRBJ1-1; D gene uncertain. V lost 3 bases, J lost 1 base, and 6 bases lay in between. CDR1 and CDR2 (germline): SGHTA, FQGNSA. The CDR3 has 13 residues. The CDR3 protein is CASSFSKNTEAFF. The DNA of the CDR3 is TGTGCCAGCAGCTTTTCCAAGAACACTGAAGCTTTCTTT.

The V and J genes are TRBV15 and TRBJ2-7; possible D gene TRBD1, 6 bases. CDR1 and CDR2 from the germline V gene are LNHNV and YYDKDF (reference sequence). Trimming cost V 1 base and J 0 bases, with 10 bases left between them. This CDR3 is built from 15 residues. The CDR3, as DNA: TGTGCCACCAGCAGAGGTGGACAGAGCTCCTACGAGCAGTACTTC. It yields the protein CATSRGGQSSYEQYF.

The chain has TRBV5-1 and TRBJ1-2; no definite D call. V shed 5 bases and J shed 1 base, with 15 bases lying between them. The V gene's germline CDR1 is SGHRS and CDR2 YFSETQ. This CDR3 is 15 amino acids long. CDR3 DNA sequence: TGCGCCAGCAGATCCGGAGGCACGGTTAACTATGGCTACACCTTC. Translating gives CASRSGGTVNYGYTF. Combining the CDR3 with reference TRBV5-1 and TRBJ1-2 gives the whole variable domain KAGVTQTPRYLIKTRGQQVTLSCSPISGHRSVSWYQQTPGQGLQFLFEYFSETQRNKGNFPGRFSGRQFSNSRSEMNVSTLELGDSALYLCASRSGGTVNYGYTFGSGTRLTVV.

This clone was counted at least ten times. The chain employs TRBV19 and TRBJ1-1; 9 bases align to TRBD1. Trimming took 9 bases from V and 1 from J; bases not matched to a gene: 9. This CDR3 is built from 15 residues. The germline V gene encodes CDR1 LNHDA and CDR2 SQIVND (reference sequence). CDR3 loop: CASNTGGAGNTEAFF. The CDR3 coding sequence is TGTGCCAGCAACACAGGGGGCGCTGGGAACACTGAAGCTTTCTTT.

The V and J genes are TRBV9 and TRBJ1-6; maybe TRBD1 (6 bases). Germline assignment: CDR1 SGDLS and CDR2 YYNGEE. V was shortened by 3 bases and J by 7 bases, with 14 bases between the two germline ends. This CDR3 has 15 residues. CDR3: CASSAQGRWNSPLHF. CDR3 sequence (DNA): TGTGCCAGCAGCGCCCAGGGGCGGTGGAATTCACCCCTCCACTTT. The full variable domain, in which reference TRBV9 and TRBJ1-6 provide the parts outside the CDR3, is DSGVTQTPKHLITATGQRVTLRCSPRSGDLSVYWYQQSLDQGLQFLIQYYNGEERAKGNILERFSAQQFPDLHSELNLSSLELGDSALYFCASSAQGRWNSPLHFGNGTRLTVT.

The chain has TRBV7-2 and TRBJ1-2; 8 bases fit TRBD1. The germline V gene has CDR1 SGHTA and CDR2 FQGNSA. Losses at the gene ends were 8 bases for V and 8 bases for J; bases not matched to a gene: 13. CDR3 length equals 14 residues. The CDR3 nucleotides read TGTGCCAGCGTTAGGGGAGGGACAGGTTACGGCTACACCTTC. It codes for CASVRGGTGYGYTF.

This sequence joins TRBV30 and TRBJ1-1, with D possibly being TRBD1 (5 bases). Germline V lookup: CDR1 GTSNPN, CDR2 SVGIG (reference sequence). The length of the CDR3 is 12 residues. The germline V and J ends were trimmed by 8 bases and 1 base, with 11 bases remaining between them. The CDR3 DNA follows: TGTGCCGGGACTACAGGGAACACTGAAGCTTTCTTT. Encoded protein: CAGTTGNTEAFF. Full variable domain (rest looked up from reference TRBV30 and TRBJ1-1): SQTIHQWPATLVQPVGSPLSLECTVEGTSNPNLYWYRQAAGRGLQLLFYSVGIGQISSEVPQNLSASRPQDRQFILSSKKLLLSDSGFYLCAGTTGNTEAFFGQGTRLTVV.

The chain is built from TRBV5-5 and TRBJ1-6, with 7 nucleotides matching TRBD1. V trimming: 2 bases; J trimming: 0 bases; junction bases outside the gene matches: 8. CDR1 and CDR2 (germline): SGHKS, YYEKEE (reference sequence). The CDR3 extends over 18 amino acids. The CDR3 sequence: CASSFGDSLSSYNSPLHF. In DNA, the CDR3 is TGTGCCAGCAGCTTTGGGGACAGCCTCAGCTCCTATAATTCACCCCTCCACTTT.

This clone appeared once. The rearrangement joins TRBV5-5 to TRBJ1-3; 8 bases map to TRBD1. V shed 2 bases and J 0 bases; nucleotides not matched to a gene: 4. This CDR3 has 16 amino acids. From germline, CDR1 is SGHKS and CDR2 YYEKEE (reference sequence). The CDR3 DNA reads as TGTGCCAGCAGCTTTTCAGGGGGCAGCTCTGGAAACACCATATATTTT. It is translated as CASSFSGGSSGNTIYF.

The chain employs TRBV2 and TRBJ1-2; perhaps TRBD1 as D (6 bases). The CDR3 covers 13 residues. Looked up from germline, CDR1 is SNHLY and CDR2 is FYNNEI. The germline V and J ends were trimmed by 4 bases and 2 bases, with 8 bases remaining between them. CDR3 loop: CASSGTANYGYTF. Here the CDR3 DNA reads TGTGCCAGCAGTGGGACAGCAAACTATGGCTACACCTTC.

V and J are TRBV5-5 and TRBJ2-7, with TRBD1 matching over 10 bases. The trim removed 3 bases at V and 2 bases at J, leaving 5 bases unmatched. Germline CDR1 reads SGHKS; CDR2 reads YYEKEE (reference sequence). This CDR3 comprises 15 residues. CDR3 amino acids: CASSSIGTGAYEQYF. The CDR3 bases are TGTGCCAGCAGCTCAATCGGGACAGGGGCCTACGAGCAGTACTTC.

The chain uses TRBV24-1 and TRBJ2-5; maybe TRBD2 (5 bases). V was shortened by 9 bases and J by 4 bases, with 20 bases between the two germline ends. The CDR3 loop spans 15 amino acids. Germline V CDR1 and CDR2: KGHDR, SFDVKD. The CDR3 region is CATFDRSGRAETQYF. CDR3 nucleotides: TGTGCCACCTTTGATCGTTCGGGGAGAGCAGAGACCCAGTACTTC.

The count of this clone is one. The chain uses TRBV5-6 and TRBJ2-7; tentative D call: TRBD1 (5 bases). The V gene's germline CDR1 is SGHDT and CDR2 YYEEEE. Trimming took off 0 bases at V and 0 bases at J, with 13 bases between the two ends. The CDR3 spans 16 residues. CDR3 in amino acids: CASSLARAESSYEQYF. DNA for the CDR3: TGTGCCAGCAGCTTGGCCAGGGCAGAGAGCTCCTACGAGCAGTACTTC.

The rearrangement joins TRBV6-5 to TRBJ2-7, with a tentative D call TRBD1 (6 bases). CDR1 MNHEY and CDR2 SVGAGI come from the germline V gene. CDR3 length equals 14 residues. Trimming left V 5 bases short and J 1 base short, with 12 bases between. CDR3 region: CASSTGITSYEQYF. The CDR3 DNA is TGTGCCAGCAGTACAGGGATCACTTCCTACGAGCAGTACTTC.

V gene TRBV7-2 combines with J gene TRBJ2-7, with TRBD1 matching 8 bases. Germline-derived CDR1 and CDR2 are SGHTA and FQGNSA. This CDR3 has 14 residues. With V trimmed by 5 bases and J by 5 bases, 8 bases remained unmatched. CDR3 region: CASSPQGGSNEQYF. CDR3 nucleotide sequence: TGTGCCAGCAGCCCACAGGGGGGATCCAACGAGCAGTACTTC.

The chain links TRBV24-1 to TRBJ2-7, with TRBD1 matching 8 bases. Germline V CDR1 and CDR2: KGHDR, SFDVKD. The CDR3 has 12 residues. The V segment lost 4 bases and the J segment 10 bases; nucleotides outside the gene matches: 5. The CDR3 DNA sequence: TGTGCCACCAGTGACCCAGGGGGCGCTCAGTACTTC. It codes for CATSDPGGAQYF.

The chain couples TRBV12-3 or TRBV12-4 to TRBJ2-2; D ambiguous. The CDR3 has 13 residues. V lost 7 bases to trimming and J lost 0 bases, with 6 bases between them. CDR3 sequence: CASTYTNTGELFF. Here the CDR3 DNA reads TGTGCCAGCACCTATACGAACACCGGGGAGCTGTTTTTT.

The chain recombines TRBV2 with TRBJ1-1; the D gene is possibly TRBD1 (6 bases). With 4 bases removed from V and 6 bases from J, the gap between germline ends came to 12 bases. CDR3 length: 13 amino acids. Germline CDR1 is SNHLY and CDR2 is FYNNEI. The CDR3 loop reads CASSGGGWAEAFF. CDR3 in DNA: TGTGCCAGCAGTGGAGGGGGTTGGGCTGAAGCTTTCTTT.